This T cell receptor beta chain was recovered during a study of cytomegalovirus exposure and HLA in healthy donors. Germline assignment: CDR1 MNHNY and CDR2 SVGAGI (reference sequence). After removal of 2 bases from V and 9 bases from J, the junction contained 10 bases not matched to a gene. The CDR3 consists of 16 residues. Unrecorded immune exposures were likely, despite nominal health at sampling. About this clone: Its antigen is unknown.

Study findings and constraints: Reports indicate that TCR beta sequences accurately predicted the HLA-A and HLA-B alleles of most subjects.

Both 60 Vbeta primers and 13 Jbeta primers went into the PCR. Some clones are missing from TCRdb's copy, which holds only in-frame ones; the method was immunoSEQ multiplex PCR. The table includes roughly 120,000 clones, around three quarters detected once. Specimen: PBMCs. The source is a man under 40 in good health and CMV-seropositive. The chain joins TRBV6-6 to TRBJ2-7, with 13 bases lining up with TRBD2. The CDR3 reads CASSYLPTSGGSRQYF. CDR3 nucleotides: TGTGCCAGCAGTTACCTCCCGACTAGCGGGGGGTCCAGGCAGTACTTC.